Shown below are 8 T cell receptor beta chains from a single sample sequenced in a study of PD-L1 blockade in urothelial cancer. Sequenced by immunoSEQ multiplex PCR; TCRdb stores in-frame clones only, minus some. This sample carries some 19,000 clones, about 80% of them seen once, and the ten largest clones take more than 1.5%. The time point was: peripheral blood 6 weeks after treatment start. The sequences come from PBMCs, collected around atezolizumab (anti-PD-L1) treatment. These receptors originate from a man aged 50 or older with urothelial cancer.

This rearrangement joins TRBV9 to TRBJ1-5; D unclear. The germline CDR1 and CDR2 sequences are SGDLS and YYNGEE. The CDR3 contains 13 residues. Trimming stripped 0 bases from V and 9 bases from J, with 10 bases between. CDR3 in DNA: TGTGCCAGCAGCGTAGACCTGGGAGGGCCCCAGCATTTT. Amino acids: CASSVDLGGPQHF.

This chain links TRBV10-1 with TRBJ1-4; unclear D gene. Trimming took 6 bases from V and 4 from J, leaving 24 bases between them. There are 18 residues in the CDR3. Germline-derived CDR1 and CDR2 are WNHNN and SYGVQD (reference sequence). CDR3 coding DNA: TGCGCCAGCAGCGACGAACCTTCGGGGATCAAGAGTAATGAAAAACTGTTTTTT. It specifies CASSDEPSGIKSNEKLFF.

This clone has only a few counts. The chain uses TRBV9 and TRBJ1-3; D is unclear. CDR1 and CDR2 from the germline V gene are SGDLS and YYNGEE. V shed 2 bases and J shed 0 bases, with 9 bases lying between them. This CDR3 is built from 15 residues. This CDR3 reads CASSVAQDSGNTIYF. The CDR3 DNA is TGTGCCAGCAGCGTCGCACAAGACTCTGGAAACACCATATATTTT.

This clone was counted once. The rearrangement links TRBV19 to TRBJ1-5; TRBD1 agrees at 9 bases. Germline trimming cut 4 bases from V and 4 bases from J; bases unmatched to any gene: 8. Germline CDR1 is LNHDA and CDR2 is SQIVND (reference sequence). The CDR3 runs to 16 residues. DNA for the CDR3: TGTGCCAGTAGTACCGCCACAGGGGGCCGGAATCAGCCCCAGCATTTT. This sequence encodes CASSTATGGRNQPQHF.

This sequence joins TRBV28 and TRBJ2-1, with TRBD2 matching over 7 bases. Germline V gives CDR1 MDHEN, CDR2 SYDVKM. V lost 3 bases and J lost 7; bases outside the gene matches: 3. This CDR3 is built from 13 residues. DNA for the CDR3: TGTGCCAGCAGTTTCCGTAGCGGGAATGAGCAGTTCTTC. Residues: CASSFRSGNEQFF.

The chain carries TRBV18 and TRBJ2-7, with 12 bases that match TRBD1. The CDR3 sequence is 16 residues long. Germline trimming cut 0 bases from V and 7 bases from J; bases unmatched to any gene: 7. Germline assignment: CDR1 KGHSH and CDR2 LQKENI. CDR3 in DNA: TGTGCCAGCTCACCACCTTCTGGGACAGGGGGCATTGAGCAGTACTTC. Its protein is CASSPPSGTGGIEQYF.

The chain is built from TRBV5-1 and TRBJ2-5; 11 bases align to TRBD2. After removal of 6 bases from V and 2 bases from J, the junction contained 15 bases not matched to a gene. CDR3 length: 18 amino acids. The germline gives CDR1 SGHRS, CDR2 YFSETQ. The CDR3 sequence is CASKGHSGGADSQETQYF. The DNA for the CDR3 is TGCGCCAGCAAGGGCCATAGCGGGGGGGCCGATTCACAAGAGACCCAGTACTTC.

This clone was observed a few times. The chain joins TRBV28 to TRBJ1-3, with a possible D match to TRBD1 (5 bases). The germline V gene encodes CDR1 MDHEN and CDR2 SYDVKM. The CDR3 length is 14 residues. The germline V and J ends were trimmed by 4 bases and 3 bases, with 10 bases remaining between them. CDR3 nucleotides: TGTGCCAGCAGTTCGACAGCCTTTGGAAACACCATATATTTT. Its protein is CASSSTAFGNTIYF.